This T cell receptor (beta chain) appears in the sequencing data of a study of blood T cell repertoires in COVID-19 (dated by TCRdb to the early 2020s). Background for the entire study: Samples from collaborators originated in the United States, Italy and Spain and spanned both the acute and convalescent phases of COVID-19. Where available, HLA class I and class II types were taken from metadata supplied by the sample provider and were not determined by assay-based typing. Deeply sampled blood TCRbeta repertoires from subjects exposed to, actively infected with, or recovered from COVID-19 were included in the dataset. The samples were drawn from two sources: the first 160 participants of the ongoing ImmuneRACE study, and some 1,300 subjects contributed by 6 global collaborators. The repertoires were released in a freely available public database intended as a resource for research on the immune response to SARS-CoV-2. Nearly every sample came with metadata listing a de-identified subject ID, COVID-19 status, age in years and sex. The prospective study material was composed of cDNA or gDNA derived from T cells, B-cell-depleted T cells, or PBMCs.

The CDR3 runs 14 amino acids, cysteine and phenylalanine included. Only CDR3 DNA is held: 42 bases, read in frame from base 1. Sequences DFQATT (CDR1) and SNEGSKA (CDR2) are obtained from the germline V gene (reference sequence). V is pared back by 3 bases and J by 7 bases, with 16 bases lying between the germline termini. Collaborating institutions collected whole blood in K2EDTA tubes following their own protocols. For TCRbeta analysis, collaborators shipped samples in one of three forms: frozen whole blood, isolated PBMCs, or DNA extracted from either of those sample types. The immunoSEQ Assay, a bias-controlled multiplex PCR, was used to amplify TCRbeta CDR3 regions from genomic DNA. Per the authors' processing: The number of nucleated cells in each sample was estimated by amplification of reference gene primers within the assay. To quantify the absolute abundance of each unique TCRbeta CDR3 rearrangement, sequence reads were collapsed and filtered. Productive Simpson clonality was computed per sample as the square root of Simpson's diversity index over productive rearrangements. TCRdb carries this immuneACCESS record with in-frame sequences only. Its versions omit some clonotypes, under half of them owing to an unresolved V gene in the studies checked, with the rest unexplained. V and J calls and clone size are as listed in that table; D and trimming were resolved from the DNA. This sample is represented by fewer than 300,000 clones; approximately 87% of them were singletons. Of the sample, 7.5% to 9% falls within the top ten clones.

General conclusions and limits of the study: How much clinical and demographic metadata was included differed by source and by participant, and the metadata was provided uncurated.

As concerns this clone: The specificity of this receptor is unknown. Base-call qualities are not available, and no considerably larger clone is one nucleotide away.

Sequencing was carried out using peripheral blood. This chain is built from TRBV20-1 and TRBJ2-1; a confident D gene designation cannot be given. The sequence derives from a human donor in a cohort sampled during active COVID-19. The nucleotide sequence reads TGCAGTGCTAGTGGGTCGCGTGTAGAAAATGAGCAGTTCTTC. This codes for CSASGSRVENEQFF.